This T cell receptor (beta chain) was profiled in a study of cytomegalovirus exposure and HLA in healthy donors. Study-wide points: A later analysis revealed that TCR association rates differed between HLA loci, peaking at DRB1 and bottoming out at HLA-C. The study listed 164 cytomegalovirus-associated TCR beta chains. HLA allele associations emerged for roughly 17,000 TCR beta sequences in a later analysis, at 0.05 false discovery rate. Some V segments could not be told apart, so they were left out, TRBV6-2 and TRBV6-3 among them.

PCR primers comprised 60 Vbeta and 13 Jbeta primers. Using immunoSEQ multiplex PCR, the repertoire was profiled, and TCRdb retains in-frame clones only, with some absent. The sample holds about 140,000 clones, almost 85% seen once. The trim removed 0 bases at V and 2 bases at J, leaving 17 bases unmatched. This CDR3 region has 21 residues. Germline V gives CDR1 LGHNT, CDR2 FRNRAP. This clone appeared a few times. Its antigen remains unknown. Sequencing was carried out using PBMCs. This rearrangement joins TRBV12-5 to TRBJ2-1, with TRBD2 identical over 9 bases. This clonotype was obtained from a woman in her thirties or forties in good health and CMV-seronegative. The CDR3 region is CASGLVLKGLAGGLPYNEQFF. The CDR3 DNA sequence: TGTGCTAGTGGTTTGGTATTAAAAGGTCTCGCGGGAGGGCTCCCCTACAATGAGCAGTTCTTC.